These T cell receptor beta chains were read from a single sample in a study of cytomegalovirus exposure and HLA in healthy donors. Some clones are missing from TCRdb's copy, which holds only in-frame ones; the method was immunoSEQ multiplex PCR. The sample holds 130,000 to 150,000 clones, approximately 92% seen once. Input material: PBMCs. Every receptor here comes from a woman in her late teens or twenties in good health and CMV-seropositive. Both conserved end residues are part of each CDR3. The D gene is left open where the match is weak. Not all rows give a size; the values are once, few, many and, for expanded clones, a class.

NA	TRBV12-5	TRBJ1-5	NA	TGTGCTAGTGGTTTGGGCGGGGCAGGATATAGCAATCAGCCCCAGCATTTT	CASGLGGAGYSNQPQHF
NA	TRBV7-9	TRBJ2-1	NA	TGTGCCAGCAGCTTAGAAGGCAGGGGCTCCTACAATGAGCAGTTCTTC	CASSLEGRGSYNEQFF
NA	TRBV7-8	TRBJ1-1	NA	TGTGCCAGCAGCTTAGTTACAGACATGAACACTGAAGCTTTCTTT	CASSLVTDMNTEAFF
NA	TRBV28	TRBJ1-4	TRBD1	TGTGCCAGCAGTTCTGGACAGGGAGGTGAAAAACTGTTTTTT	CASSSGQGGEKLFF
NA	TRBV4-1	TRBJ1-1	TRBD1	TGCGCCAGCAGCCAAGGCTACCAGGGGGAGGCTGAAGCTTTCTTT	CASSQGYQGEAEAFF
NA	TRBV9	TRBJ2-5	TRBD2	TGTGCCAGCAGCGTAGGGGGGACTACTCAAGAGACCCAGTACTTC	CASSVGGTTQETQYF
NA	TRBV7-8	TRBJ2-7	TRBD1	TGTGCCAGCAGCACAAAGCCCCCGGGACAGGACTACGAGCAGTACTTC	CASSTKPPGQDYEQYF
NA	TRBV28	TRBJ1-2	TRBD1	TGTGCCAGCAGGCCACCGGGACAGGGGGCGGATTATGGCTACACCTTC	CASRPPGQGADYGYTF
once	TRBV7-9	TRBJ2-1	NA	TGTGCCAGCAGCGCAGGACAGCCGAACAATGAGCAGTTCTTC	CASSAGQPNNEQFF
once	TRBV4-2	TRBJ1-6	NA	TGTGCCAGCAGCCAAGAAAGGGACAACGGTAATTCACCCCTCCACTTT	CASSQERDNGNSPLHF
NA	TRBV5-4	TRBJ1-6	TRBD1	TGTGCCAGCAGCTTGACCCCTGACAGGGCCCATAATTCACCCCTCCACTTT	CASSLTPDRAHNSPLHF
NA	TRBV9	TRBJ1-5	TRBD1	TGTGCCAGCAGCGGGGGGACAGGGAATCAGCCCCAGCATTTT	CASSGGTGNQPQHF
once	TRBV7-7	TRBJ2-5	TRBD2	TGTGCCAGCAGCTTAGCGCGAAGCGGGGGGATTCAAGAGACCCAGTACTTC	CASSLARSGGIQETQYF
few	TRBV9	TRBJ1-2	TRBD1	TGTGCCAGCAGCGCCGGGACAGCTAACTATGGCTACACCTTC	CASSAGTANYGYTF
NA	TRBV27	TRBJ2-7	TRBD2	TGTGCCAGCAGCCCCACTAGCGGGACCGTCGACGAGCAGTACTTC	CASSPTSGTVDEQYF
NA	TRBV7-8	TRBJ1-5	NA	TGTGCCAGCAGCTTAGGTTCGGGTAATAGCAATCAGCCCCAGCATTTT	CASSLGSGNSNQPQHF
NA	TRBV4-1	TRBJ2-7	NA	TGCGCCAGCAGCCAGAGAACCGCCGTCGAAATGGGGGCCGGTTTGGGGCAGTACTTC	CASSQRTAVEMGAGLGQYF
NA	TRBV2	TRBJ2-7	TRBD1	TGTGCCAGCAGTGGCGAGACAGGGTACGAGCAGTACTTC	CASSGETGYEQYF
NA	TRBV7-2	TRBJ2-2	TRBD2	TGTGCCAGCAGCCCAACCCTGGGACTAGCGGGGGGTCGGACCGGGGAGCTGTTTTTT	CASSPTLGLAGGRTGELFF
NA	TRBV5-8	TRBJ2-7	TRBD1	TGTGCCAGCAGCTTGTGGGGGACAGCCTCCTACGAGCAGTACTTC	CASSLWGTASYEQYF